A single sample is the source of the 5 T cell receptor beta chains below, sequenced in a study of graft-versus-host responses after intestinal transplantation. Antigen specificity for these receptors is unknown. Some clones are missing from TCRdb's copy, which holds only in-frame ones; the method was immunoSEQ multiplex PCR. The sample has about 98,000 clones, about four fifths seen once; the top ten hold 17%. This sample comprised unstimulated CD8+ T cells sorted from spleen or lymph node cells, obtained before intestinal transplant. The receptors come from a human donor who received an intestinal transplant.

This clone was counted between two and nine times. CDR3 residues: CASRVGEGRADTQYF. Here the CDR3 DNA reads TGCGCCAGCCGGGTAGGGGAGGGCCGGGCAGATACGCAGTATTTT. The rearrangement links TRBV4-1 to TRBJ2-3, with TRBD2 identical over 7 bases. The CDR3 runs to 15 residues. Germline loops: CDR1 MGHRA, CDR2 YSYEKL. The junction had 12 bases not matched to a gene; V was cut back by 8 bases and J by 4 bases.

Remarks on this clone: The identical CDR3 is also encoded by other nucleotide sequences in the sample. The V call is TRBV5-1, the J call TRBJ2-7; no reliable D call. Trimming pared 2 bases from V and 0 bases from J, leaving 6 bases between. CDR1 SGHRS and CDR2 YFSETQ come from the germline V gene. The CDR3 covers 13 residues. CDR3 bases: TGCGCCAGCAGCTTAGGAAACTCCTACGAGCAGTACTTC. It yields the protein CASSLGNSYEQYF. Together with reference TRBV5-1 and TRBJ2-7, the CDR3 gives the full variable domain: KAGVTQTPRYLIKTRGQQVTLSCSPISGHRSVSWYQQTPGQGLQFLFEYFSETQRNKGNFPGRFSGRQFSNSRSEMNVSTLELGDSALYLCASSLGNSYEQYFGPGTRLTVT.

The chain is built from TRBV7-9 and TRBJ2-6; TRBD1 is a possible D gene (7 bases). With 6 bases removed from V and 2 bases from J, the gap between germline ends came to 14 bases. The CDR3 loop spans 16 amino acids. Germline loops: CDR1 SEHNR, CDR2 FQNEAQ (reference sequence). The CDR3 DNA is TGTGCCAGCAGTGCCGGCAGGGGGGCTGGGGCCAACGTCCTGACTTTC. It translates to CASSAGRGAGANVLTF.

The chain uses TRBV19 and TRBJ2-1; 9 bases match TRBD2. V shed 7 bases and J 3 bases; nucleotides not matched to a gene: 4. The CDR3 is 14 residues long. From germline, CDR1 is LNHDA and CDR2 SQIVND (reference sequence). The CDR3 is CASMRREGYNEQFF. The CDR3 DNA is TGTGCCAGTATGAGGCGGGAGGGCTACAATGAGCAGTTCTTC.

The chain couples TRBV19 to TRBJ2-2, with D possibly TRBD1 on 5 matching bases. Trimming shortened V by 4 bases and J by 9 bases, and 15 bases separated the two germline ends. This CDR3 has 14 residues. The V gene's germline CDR1 is LNHDA and CDR2 SQIVND (reference sequence). The CDR3 loop reads CASSTGHEHRELFF. The CDR3 nucleotides read TGTGCCAGTAGTACCGGACACGAACACCGGGAGCTGTTTTTT.